This is a list of T cell receptor beta chains from one sample in a study of OX40 agonist ivuxolimab in advanced cancers. Sequenced by immunoSEQ multiplex PCR; TCRdb stores in-frame clones only, minus some. Seen here are about 76,000 clones, 85% observed once, and the top ten hold about 3.4%. The specimen was CD4+ or CD8+ T cells sorted from blood, collected in a trial of the OX40 agonist ivuxolimab. The receptors come from an adult with an advanced solid tumor such as melanoma, head and neck, liver or kidney cancer. CDR3s leave out the opening cysteine and the closing phenylalanine or tryptophan. Each record gives: J gene, clone size, V gene, CDR3 protein. Size values are once, few and many counts, or a class for expanded clones, and some rows have none.

j_gene: TRBJ2-3
abundance: NA
v_gene: TRBV19
CDR3aa: ASSIDGGGPATDTQY

j_gene: TRBJ2-7
abundance: NA
v_gene: TRBV10-3
CDR3aa: AIGLAGANEQY

j_gene: TRBJ2-1
abundance: NA
v_gene: TRBV4-1
CDR3aa: ASSQLGLTSYNEQF

j_gene: TRBJ2-2
abundance: NA
v_gene: TRBV28
CDR3aa: ASSSSGGNTGELF

j_gene: TRBJ2-7
abundance: NA
v_gene: TRBV13
CDR3aa: ASSSRGPYEQY

j_gene: TRBJ2-7
abundance: NA
v_gene: TRBV18
CDR3aa: ASSPQGAYEQY

j_gene: TRBJ2-5
abundance: NA
v_gene: TRBV9
CDR3aa: ASSVSGGTSRQETQY

j_gene: TRBJ1-2
abundance: NA
v_gene: TRBV27
CDR3aa: ASSIQGGAGGYT

j_gene: TRBJ2-7
abundance: NA
v_gene: TRBV5-8
CDR3aa: ASSFSGTGQGYEQY

j_gene: TRBJ1-4
abundance: NA
v_gene: TRBV11-2
CDR3aa: ASSPRALYRAVNEKLF

j_gene: TRBJ2-7
abundance: NA
v_gene: TRBV6-6
CDR3aa: ASSILPGQGTYEQY

j_gene: TRBJ2-4
abundance: NA
v_gene: TRBV2
CDR3aa: ASRHLAKNIQY

j_gene: TRBJ1-1
abundance: NA
v_gene: TRBV6-5
CDR3aa: ASSFTGQGYTEAF

j_gene: TRBJ2-5
abundance: once
v_gene: TRBV7-2
CDR3aa: ASSLASGGSLQETQY

j_gene: TRBJ2-2
abundance: few
v_gene: TRBV10-3
CDR3aa: AISESNGPGELF

j_gene: TRBJ2-2
abundance: NA
v_gene: TRBV9
CDR3aa: ASSGAPGGSGELF

j_gene: TRBJ2-1
abundance: once
v_gene: TRBV6-5
CDR3aa: ASSSTSGRPQF

j_gene: TRBJ1-5
abundance: once
v_gene: TRBV2
CDR3aa: ASSGGQGAVGGPTGHQPQH

j_gene: TRBJ2-5
abundance: NA
v_gene: TRBV5-1
CDR3aa: ASSFGYTQESAQY

j_gene: TRBJ2-1
abundance: NA
v_gene: TRBV4-3
CDR3aa: ASSQDPFAGGDNEQF

j_gene: TRBJ1-1
abundance: NA
v_gene: TRBV7-6
CDR3aa: ASSLEPGLNTEAF

j_gene: TRBJ2-3
abundance: NA
v_gene: TRBV30
CDR3aa: AWTGGIQGGSDTQY

j_gene: TRBJ1-4
abundance: NA
v_gene: TRBV11-3
CDR3aa: ASSPPGEEEKLF

j_gene: TRBJ2-3
abundance: NA
v_gene: TRBV11-2
CDR3aa: ASSLGVVGSTDTQY

j_gene: TRBJ1-5
abundance: few
v_gene: TRBV6-5
CDR3aa: ASSLGGTIAPQH

j_gene: TRBJ1-2
abundance: NA
v_gene: TRBV11-2
CDR3aa: ASSSKGTGNYGYT

j_gene: TRBJ2-3
abundance: once
v_gene: TRBV19
CDR3aa: ASSTLGTTDTQY

j_gene: TRBJ2-7
abundance: NA
v_gene: TRBV5-4
CDR3aa: ASSLGQGLYEQY

j_gene: TRBJ1-3
abundance: NA
v_gene: TRBV15
CDR3aa: ATSRDRARSSGNTIY

j_gene: TRBJ2-7
abundance: NA
v_gene: TRBV7-9
CDR3aa: ASSHGGGGAIYEQY

j_gene: TRBJ2-2
abundance: NA
v_gene: TRBV5-4
CDR3aa: ASSLDGGRGNTGELF

j_gene: TRBJ2-1
abundance: NA
v_gene: TRBV6-6
CDR3aa: ASILRRNYNEQF

j_gene: TRBJ2-3
abundance: NA
v_gene: TRBV6-1
CDR3aa: ASSAIADTQY

j_gene: TRBJ2-7
abundance: NA
v_gene: TRBV11-3
CDR3aa: ASSLWLAGPSSYEQY

j_gene: TRBJ2-5
abundance: NA
v_gene: TRBV27
CDR3aa: ASSPLVVAGGETQY

j_gene: TRBJ2-7
abundance: NA
v_gene: TRBV7-9
CDR3aa: ASSPYSWGREQY

j_gene: TRBJ2-3
abundance: NA
v_gene: TRBV5-4
CDR3aa: ASSLLADTQY

j_gene: TRBJ1-6
abundance: NA
v_gene: TRBV19
CDR3aa: ASSIGGSGWDSPLH

j_gene: TRBJ1-1
abundance: NA
v_gene: TRBV10-3
CDR3aa: AIKETGPNTEAF

j_gene: TRBJ1-6
abundance: NA
v_gene: TRBV30
CDR3aa: AWSLSGGFQNSPLH